What follows describes a single TCR beta chain. Antigen: not known. Germline CDR1 LGHNA, CDR2 YSLEER. The CDR3 runs to 16 residues. V lost 2 bases and J lost 5, with 15 bases in between. This sample is part of a study of blood T cells in healthy people across ages. For the second PCR, which ran for about 6 to 11 cycles, a sample-barcoded 5' primer and a J-beta primer mix were used. TCRdb redid the calling of the 5' RACE reads with MiXCR, one entry per CDR3 protein. Of some 1.8 million distinct CDR3 sequences detected, 39% appear once; the ten largest clones hold roughly 23%. Findings and caveats of the study: Naive CD4+ cells and diversity were both higher in long-lived donors than in aged donors.

Each donor was a healthy Caucasian individual from Russia, aged 6 to 90. Per individual sample, total RNA of at least 5.5 micrograms was extracted. The sample taken for sequencing was blood. The sequence derives from a human donor in good health. V is TRBV4-3 and J is TRBJ2-2, with D hard to call. CDR3 in DNA: TGCGCCAGCAGCCAAACGACCGATCCCCGGACCGGGGAGCTGTTTTTT. This gives the protein CASSQTTDPRTGELFF.